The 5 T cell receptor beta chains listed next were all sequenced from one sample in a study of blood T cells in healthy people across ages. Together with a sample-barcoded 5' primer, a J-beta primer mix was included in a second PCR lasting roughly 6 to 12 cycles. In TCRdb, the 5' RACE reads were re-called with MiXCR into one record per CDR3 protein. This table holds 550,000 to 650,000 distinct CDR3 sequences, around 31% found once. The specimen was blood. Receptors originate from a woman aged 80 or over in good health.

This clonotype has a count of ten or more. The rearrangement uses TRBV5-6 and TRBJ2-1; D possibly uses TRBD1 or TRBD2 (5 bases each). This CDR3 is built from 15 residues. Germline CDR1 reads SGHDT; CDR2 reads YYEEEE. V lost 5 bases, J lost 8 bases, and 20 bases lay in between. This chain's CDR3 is CASSYTGPVGDEQFF. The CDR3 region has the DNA TGTGCCAGCAGTTATACGGGACCAGTTGGGGATGAGCAGTTCTTC.

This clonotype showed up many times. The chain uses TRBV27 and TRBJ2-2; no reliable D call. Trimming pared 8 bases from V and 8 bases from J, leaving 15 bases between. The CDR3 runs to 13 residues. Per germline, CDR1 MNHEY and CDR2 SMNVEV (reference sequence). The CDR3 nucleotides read TGTGCCAGCTACGTACCCGTGACGGGGGAGCTGTTTTTT. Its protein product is CASYVPVTGELFF.

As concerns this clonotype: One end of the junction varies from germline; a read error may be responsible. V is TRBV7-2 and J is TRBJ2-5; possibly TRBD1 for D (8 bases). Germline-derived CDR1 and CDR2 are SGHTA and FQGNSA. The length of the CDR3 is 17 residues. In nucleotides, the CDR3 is TGTGCCTGCAGCTTAGTGGCGCGAACAGGGGGGGGAGAGACCCAGTACTTC. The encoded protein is CACSLVARTGGGETQYF.

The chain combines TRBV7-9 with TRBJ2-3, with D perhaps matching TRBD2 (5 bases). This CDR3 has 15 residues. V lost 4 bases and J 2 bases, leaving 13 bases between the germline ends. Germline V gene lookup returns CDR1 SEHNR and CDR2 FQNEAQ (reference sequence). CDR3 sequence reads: CASSSSGDHTDTQYF. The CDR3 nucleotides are TGTGCCAGCAGCTCGAGCGGAGATCACACAGATACGCAGTATTTT.

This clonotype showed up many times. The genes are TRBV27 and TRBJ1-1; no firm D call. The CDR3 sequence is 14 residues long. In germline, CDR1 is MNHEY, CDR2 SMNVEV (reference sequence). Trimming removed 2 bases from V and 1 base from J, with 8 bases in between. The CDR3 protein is CASSLHAANTEAFF. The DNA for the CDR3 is TGTGCCAGCAGTTTACACGCGGCGAACACTGAAGCTTTCTTT.